This T cell receptor (beta chain) was identified in a study of blood T cell repertoires in COVID-19. Study context: COVID-19 samples, acute and convalescent, were from the United States, Italy and Spain. The analysed material was cDNA or gDNA that came from T cells, B-cell-depleted T cells, or PBMCs.

Method: immunoSEQ multiplex PCR; TCRdb's copy keeps in-frame clones and lacks some. The sample includes 20,000 to 25,000 clones, roughly 88% of them seen just once. The CDR3 consists of 15 residues. Germline lookup yields CDR1 SEHNR and CDR2 FQNEAQ (reference sequence). Trimming shortened V by 8 bases and J by 6 bases, and 19 bases separated the two germline ends. The sequence was collected from a man of 80 years or more with active or convalescent COVID-19. The sequencing input was peripheral blood. V gene TRBV7-9 combines with J gene TRBJ2-2; D is perhaps TRBD1 (6 bases). The CDR3 coding sequence is TGTGCCAGCGGCCCGGCCTCAACAGGGCCCGGGGAGCTGTTTTTT. Amino acid sequence: CASGPASTGPGELFF.